This TCR beta chain came from a study of shared clonotypes between healthy human individuals. Study observations and caveats: The genetic and exposure-history diversity represented was limited by few donors. The researchers took only blood, and tissue repertoires probably look different.

After removal of 4 bases from V and 4 bases from J, the junction contained 12 bases not matched to a gene. Germline assignment: CDR1 SGHNT and CDR2 YYREEE (reference sequence). The CDR3 loop spans 18 amino acids. A remark on this clone: Its specificity is not known.

In unsorted samples, genomic DNA was obtained using roughly 99 million PBMCs. The authors ran unsorted PBMC replicate PCRs on approximately 300 ng DNA, approximately 30,000 T cell genomes. Sequencing was performed with immunoSEQ multiplex PCR; in TCRdb, only in-frame clones are kept and a portion is missing. The sample holds about 560,000 clones, around 76% seen once. This sequence was found in a woman between 35 and 50 years old in good health. Some clones in this sample may be carry-over from other donors' samples. Sample: PBMCs. This chain uses TRBV5-4 with TRBJ2-1, with TRBD2 identical over 12 bases. The CDR3 nucleotides read TGTGCCAGCAGCAACCGCGGCGGACTAGCGGGGTCTTACAATGAGCAGTTCTTC. Its translation is CASSNRGGLAGSYNEQFF. The full variable domain, rest sourced from reference TRBV5-4 and TRBJ2-1, is ETGVTQSPTHLIKTRGQQVTLRCSSQSGHNTVSWYQQALGQGPQFIFQYYREEENGRGNFPPRFSGLQFPNYSSELNVNALELDDSALYLCASSNRGGLAGSYNEQFFGPGTRLTVL.